These 24 T cell receptor beta chains came from one sample sequenced in a study of blood T cell repertoires in COVID-19. Assay: immunoSEQ multiplex PCR; the TCRdb copy retains only in-frame clones and omits some. Of tens of thousands of clones listed, roughly nine tenths are singletons. Sequencing was performed on peripheral blood. The receptors shown here come from a human donor in a cohort sampled during active COVID-19.

The sample holds one count of this clone. V usage is TRBV3-1 (or the pseudogene TRBV3-2) and J usage is TRBJ2-2; D is uncertain. V shed 2 bases and J shed 0 bases, with 13 bases lying between them. The CDR3 extends over 17 amino acids. Germline V gene lookup returns CDR1 LGHDT and CDR2 YNNKEL (reference sequence). CDR3 protein: CASSQRGWYSNTGELFF. The CDR3, as DNA: TGTGCCAGCAGCCAAAGAGGTTGGTACTCGAACACCGGGGAGCTGTTTTTT.

The sample holds one count of this clone. The rearrangement joins TRBV24-1 to TRBJ2-1; TRBD2 agrees at 12 bases. Germline V gene lookup returns CDR1 KGHDR and CDR2 SFDVKD. Trimming removed 6 bases from V and 2 bases from J; junction bases left unmatched: 4. The CDR3 is made up of 16 amino acids. The CDR3 sequence is CATSRLAGAAYNEQFF. CDR3 DNA sequence: TGTGCCACCAGTCGACTAGCGGGAGCAGCCTACAATGAGCAGTTCTTC.

The rearrangement uses TRBV4-3 and TRBJ1-2; TRBD1 matches 11 bases. Germline V lookup: CDR1 LGHNA, CDR2 YSLEER. The J segment lost 3 bases and the V segment lost 3 bases, leaving 9 bases of the junction unmatched. The CDR3 totals 17 residues. CDR3 region: CASSQGAWDRGYYGYTF. The CDR3 DNA reads TGCGCCAGCAGCCAGGGGGCCTGGGACAGGGGGTACTATGGCTACACCTTC.

The rearrangement joins TRBV2 to TRBJ2-4; perhaps TRBD1 as D (6 bases). Trimming removed 0 bases from V and 2 bases from J, with 23 bases in between. Germline CDR1 is SNHLY and CDR2 is FYNNEI. This CDR3 is built from 20 residues. The CDR3 spells CASSEAERGLADSSKNIQYF. CDR3 nucleotide sequence: TGTGCCAGCAGTGAAGCTGAGAGGGGTTTGGCGGACAGTTCCAAAAACATTCAGTACTTC.

This clone was seen just once. The chain is built from TRBV20-1 and TRBJ1-1; no clear D gene. CDR1 is DFQATT and CDR2 is SNEGSKA in the germline V gene (reference sequence). V shed 3 bases and J shed 6 bases, with 11 bases lying between them. This CDR3 is built from 12 residues. The CDR3 spells CSASGDQPEAFF. For the CDR3, the DNA is TGCAGTGCTAGTGGAGATCAACCTGAAGCTTTCTTT.

The chain recombines TRBV7-3 with TRBJ2-7, with 9 bases matching TRBD2. CDR1 and CDR2 (germline): SGHTA, FQGTGA. With 5 bases clipped from V and 2 bases from J, the junction kept 16 bases outside the gene matches. CDR3 length: 18 residues. CDR3 amino acids: CASSRRGEEREATYEQYV. The CDR3 region has the DNA TGTGCCAGCAGCCGACGCGGGGAGGAGCGGGAGGCAACCTACGAGCAGTACGTC.

With regard to this clone: No DNA is shown, since the ends of the CDR3 on it are uncertain; the CDR3 is the one TCRdb lists. The chain carries TRBV15 and TRBJ1-6; the table's D call, TRBD1, was not checked against the DNA. Germline-derived CDR1 and CDR2 are LNHNV and YYDKDF (reference sequence). Counting both end residues, the CDR3 totals 16 amino acids. The CDR3 loop reads CATSSTSTVSNSPLHF.

This chain connects TRBV10-3 to TRBJ2-7; TRBD1 might be the D (7 bases). Trimming removed 0 bases from V and 7 bases from J, with 19 bases in between. The CDR3 runs to 16 residues. CDR1 and CDR2 (germline): ENHRY, SYGVKD. The CDR3 DNA follows: TGTGCCATCAGTGAGTCGGCCGGAGGGGGCGGCGGGGAGCAGTACGTC. Its protein is CAISESAGGGGGEQYV.

J is TRBJ2-7 and V is TRBV6-2 or TRBV6-3, with 7 bases fitting TRBD1. CDR1 is MNHEY and CDR2 is SVGEGT in the germline V gene. CDR3 length: 14 amino acids. Germline trimming cut 6 bases from V and 4 bases from J; bases unmatched to any gene: 9. CDR3 coding DNA: TGTGCCAGCAGCAAGACAGGGTCGAAATACGAGCAGTACGTC. The encoded protein is CASSKTGSKYEQYV.

The rearrangement joins TRBV19 to TRBJ1-5, with 12 bases matching TRBD1. The CDR3 loop spans 19 amino acids. Germline CDR1 reads LNHDA; CDR2 reads SQIVND (reference sequence). J gave up 0 bases and V 3 bases, and 9 bases lay outside the gene matches. CDR3 sequence reads: CASSITGTGGAGSNQPQHF. CDR3 DNA: TGTGCCAGTAGTATTACCGGGACAGGGGGCGCCGGTAGCAATCAGCCCCAGCATTTT.

The V call is TRBV20-1, the J call TRBJ1-1; D perhaps matches TRBD1 (6 bases). V lost 3 bases to trimming and J lost 5 bases, with 10 bases between them. The CDR3 has 12 amino acids. Looked up from germline, CDR1 is DFQATT and CDR2 is SNEGSKA (reference sequence). The CDR3 DNA follows: TGCAGTGCTAGTAAGGGACAAACTGAAGCTTTCTTT. It yields the protein CSASKGQTEAFF.

The chain uses TRBV7-2 and TRBJ2-3; D unclear. The germline V gene has CDR1 SGHTA and CDR2 FQGNSA. This CDR3 has 12 amino acids. V dropped 4 bases and J dropped 2 bases, with 4 bases sitting between them. The CDR3 sequence is CASSSFTDTQYF. The CDR3, as DNA: TGTGCCAGCAGCTCCTTCACAGATACGCAGTATTTT. Drawing the rest from reference TRBV7-2 and TRBJ2-3, the complete variable domain is GAGVSQSPSNKVTEKGKDVELRCDPISGHTALYWYRQSLGQGLEFLIYFQGNSAPDKSGLPSDRFSAERTGGSVSTLTIQRTQQEDSAVYLCASSSFTDTQYFGPGTRLTVL.

The chain links TRBV18 to TRBJ1-2; 10 bases agree with TRBD1. This CDR3 contains 16 residues. The V gene end was trimmed by 3 bases and the J gene end by 5 bases; junction bases not matched to a gene: 9. The V gene's germline CDR1 is KGHSH and CDR2 LQKENI. CDR3 DNA sequence: TGTGCCAGCTCACCGAGTTCGGGACAGGGGAATTATGGCTACACCTTC. It is translated as CASSPSSGQGNYGYTF. Full variable domain (rest looked up from reference TRBV18 and TRBJ1-2): NAGVMQNPRHLVRRRGQEARLRCSPMKGHSHVYWYRQLPEEGLKFMVYLQKENIIDESGMPKERFSAEFPKEGPSILRIQQVVRGDSAAYFCASSPSSGQGNYGYTFGSGTRLTVV.

The chain is built from TRBV5-4 and TRBJ2-1, with D uncertain. This CDR3 comprises 11 residues. Trimming took off 1 base at V and 8 bases at J, with 4 bases between the two ends. Germline CDR1 and CDR2: SGHNT and YYREEE (reference sequence). CDR3 nucleotide sequence: TGTGCCAGCAGCTTGCTTGATGAGCAGTTCTTC. Residues: CASSLLDEQFF.

This chain uses TRBV6-1 with TRBJ2-7, with D perhaps TRBD2 (5 bases). CDR1 and CDR2 (germline): MNHNS, SASEGT. This CDR3 region has 14 residues. V was shortened by 3 bases and J by 2 bases, with 11 bases between the two germline ends. Here the CDR3 reads CASSEMDGTYEQYV. As DNA, the CDR3 is TGTGCCAGCAGTGAGATGGACGGGACCTACGAGCAGTACGTC.

J is TRBJ2-5 and V is TRBV5-1; TRBD1 matches 7 bases. V trimming: 6 bases; J trimming: 5 bases; junction bases outside the gene matches: 7. The CDR3 totals 13 residues. Germline V CDR1 and CDR2: SGHRS, YFSETQ. As DNA, the CDR3 is TGCGCCAGCACGAGAACAGGGGTGGAGACCCAGTACTTC. It is translated as CASTRTGVETQYF. The whole variable domain, filled in from reference TRBV5-1 and TRBJ2-5, reads KAGVTQTPRYLIKTRGQQVTLSCSPISGHRSVSWYQQTPGQGLQFLFEYFSETQRNKGNFPGRFSGRQFSNSRSEMNVSTLELGDSALYLCASTRTGVETQYFGPGTRLLVL.

The V call is TRBV9, the J call TRBJ2-1, with D possibly matching TRBD2 (6 bases). This CDR3 region has 13 residues. Germline V CDR1 and CDR2: SGDLS, YYNGEE. Between the trimmed V and J ends, which lost 3 bases and 9 bases, there was a span of 13 bases. The CDR3 coding sequence is TGTGCCAGCAGCGATAGCGGCCAGGGTGAGCAGTTCTTC. This sequence encodes CASSDSGQGEQFF.

The chain recombines TRBV7-2 with TRBJ1-2; D gene uncertain. Trimming stripped 5 bases from V and 4 bases from J, with 17 bases between. Germline CDR1 reads SGHTA; CDR2 reads FQGNSA. The CDR3 has 15 residues. The CDR3 reads CASSPSRLPFYGYTF. CDR3 nucleotide sequence: TGTGCCAGCAGCCCAAGCAGGCTCCCCTTCTATGGCTACACCTTC. The full variable domain, with the rest looked up from reference TRBV7-2 and TRBJ1-2, is GAGVSQSPSNKVTEKGKDVELRCDPISGHTALYWYRQSLGQGLEFLIYFQGNSAPDKSGLPSDRFSAERTGGSVSTLTIQRTQQEDSAVYLCASSPSRLPFYGYTFGSGTRLTVV.

This chain links TRBV10-2 with TRBJ2-2; 13 bases map to TRBD2. Germline V gives CDR1 WSHSY, CDR2 SAAADI. J gave up 7 bases and V 8 bases, and 7 bases lay outside the gene matches. This CDR3 contains 15 residues. The CDR3 is CASLLAGGLGGELFF. As DNA, the CDR3 is TGCGCCAGCTTACTAGCGGGGGGGCTCGGCGGGGAGCTGTTTTTT.

The rearrangement links TRBV4-1 to TRBJ2-3, with D maybe TRBD2 (6 bases). V was cut by 2 bases and J by 9 bases, with 12 bases left in between. Germline V gene lookup returns CDR1 MGHRA and CDR2 YSYEKL. This CDR3 spans 13 amino acids. In nucleotides, the CDR3 is TGCGCCAGCAGCCAAAGCGGGCTGGCCACGCAGTATTTT. Amino acids: CASSQSGLATQYF.

This chain joins TRBV29-1 and TRBJ2-3, with 9 bases lining up with TRBD2. Per germline, CDR1 SQVTM and CDR2 ANQGSEA. With V trimmed by 6 bases and J by 6 bases, 7 bases remained unmatched. The CDR3 extends over 13 amino acids. The CDR3 nucleotides are TGCAGCGTGGGGGGACTAGCAACGGATACGCAGTATTTT. It is translated as CSVGGLATDTQYF.

This chain connects TRBV3-1 (or the pseudogene TRBV3-2) to TRBJ2-3; D may be TRBD1 (5 bases). Germline V gene lookup returns CDR1 LGHDT and CDR2 YNNKEL (reference sequence). V lost 0 bases and J 4 bases, leaving 23 bases between the germline ends. This CDR3 has 19 amino acids. This CDR3 is CASSQERVRPQVGADTQYF. The CDR3, as DNA: TGTGCCAGCAGCCAAGAAAGGGTTCGGCCCCAGGTAGGGGCAGATACGCAGTATTTT.

Here the CDR3 reads CASSPLASGRATDTQYF. CDR3 nucleotide sequence: TGTGCCAGCTCACCCCTTGCTAGCGGGAGGGCCACAGATACGCAGTATTTT. The rearrangement links TRBV18 to TRBJ2-3; 12 bases match TRBD2. This CDR3 contains 17 residues. Germline V lookup: CDR1 KGHSH, CDR2 LQKENI. The J segment lost 2 bases and the V segment lost 3 bases, leaving 6 bases of the junction unmatched.

V gene TRBV5-6 combines with J gene TRBJ1-1; D is possibly TRBD1 (6 bases). The germline gives CDR1 SGHDT, CDR2 YYEEEE. V was shortened by 4 bases and J by 1 base, with 11 bases between the two germline ends. The CDR3 extends over 14 amino acids. CDR3 sequence (DNA): TGTGCCAGCAGCCTGATACAGGGGAACACTGAAGCTTTCTTT. Its translation: CASSLIQGNTEAFF.